This TCR beta chain appears in the sequencing data of a study of technical replicates of blood from a few donors. Using immunoSEQ multiplex PCR, the repertoire was profiled, and TCRdb retains in-frame clones only, with some absent. The sample carries 55,000 to 75,000 clones, over 90% recorded once. Trimming left V 1 base short and J 3 bases short, with 7 bases between. CDR1 and CDR2 (germline): SSHAT, FNYEAQ (reference sequence). The CDR3 is 13 residues long. Sequencing was performed on PBMCs. The rearrangement links TRBV7-7 to TRBJ2-7; possible D gene TRBD1, 5 bases. The TCR sequence derives from a human donor in good health. Some clones in this sample may be carry-over from other donors' samples. The CDR3 spells CASSLEQGYEQYF. The CDR3 DNA reads as TGTGCCAGCAGCTTAGAGCAGGGCTACGAGCAGTACTTC.